This T cell receptor beta chain derives from a study of T cell responses to AZD1222 COVID-19 vaccine. Broader study findings: Donors skewed white British and female; clonal diversity was possibly underestimated.

The method was immunoSEQ multiplex PCR; TCRdb's version includes in-frame clones alone and lacks a portion of them. Here the sample spans 140,000 to 150,000 clones, 80% to 95% being singletons. Turning to this clone: The antigen is unknown.

Second-dose groups at about 4 or about 12 weeks were pooled. Per the germline V gene, CDR1 is SGHTA and CDR2 is FQGNSA. The V segment lost 5 bases and the J segment 3 bases; nucleotides outside the gene matches: 6. The CDR3 covers 16 residues. The rearrangement joins TRBV7-2 to TRBJ2-2, with 10 bases that match TRBD1. Sequencing was performed on peripheral blood, taken 28 days after the second AZD1222 dose. The origin of this receptor is an adult who received the AZD1222 COVID-19 vaccine. The CDR3 protein is CASSTTGGGHTGELFF. The CDR3 DNA reads TGTGCCAGCAGCACGACAGGGGGCGGTCACACCGGGGAGCTGTTTTTT.